Below, 9 T cell receptor beta chains from the same sample are listed, as sequenced in a study of T-cell reconstitution after alpha-beta-depleted transplantation in children. Preparing the TCRbeta library involved the use of unique molecular identifiers. TCRdb re-analysed the PCR reads in MiXCR, keeping a single row per CDR3 protein. The table includes approximately 650,000 distinct CDR3 sequences, over 10% detected once. Here the sequenced sample was PBMCs, taken before TCRalphabeta/CD19-depleted stem cell transplant. The receptors come from a girl aged 2-10 years with congenital amegakaryocytic thrombocytopenia, due to receive a stem cell transplant.

This chain links TRBV3-1 with TRBJ2-7, with D tentatively TRBD1 (6 bases). V was trimmed by 4 bases and J by 6 bases, leaving 16 bases between them. The germline V gene encodes CDR1 LGHDT and CDR2 YNNKEL (reference sequence). The CDR3 loop spans 14 amino acids. The CDR3 protein is CASSPFRGATEQYF. The CDR3 DNA sequence: TGTGCCAGCAGCCCTTTCAGGGGCGCGACCGAGCAGTACTTC.

This clonotype was counted ten times or more. The chain combines TRBV5-5 with TRBJ2-1; D remains ambiguous. From germline, CDR1 is SGHKS and CDR2 YYEKEE (reference sequence). The CDR3 totals 13 residues. V was shortened by 4 bases and J by 5 bases, with 10 bases between the two germline ends. CDR3 in DNA: TGTGCCAGCAGCCCAACCCCCGACAATGAGCAGTTCTTC. It yields the protein CASSPTPDNEQFF.

This clonotype was seen ten or more times. The gene calls are TRBV20-1 and TRBJ2-1, with D perhaps matching TRBD1 or TRBD2 (5 bases each). V was pared by 3 bases and J by 1 base, with 10 bases between. This CDR3 region has 14 residues. CDR1 is DFQATT and CDR2 is SNEGSKA in the germline V gene (reference sequence). CDR3 DNA: TGCAGTGCTAGCCGGGACGGATCCTACAATGAGCAGTTCTTC. Residues: CSASRDGSYNEQFF.

This clonotype was seen more than once but under ten times. This sequence joins TRBV20-1 and TRBJ2-3; 10 bases agree with TRBD2. The CDR3 is 15 amino acids. CDR1 and CDR2 (germline): DFQATT, SNEGSKA (reference sequence). V lost 5 bases to trimming and J lost 11 bases; unmatched junction nucleotides: 16. CDR3 amino acids: CSAFSLAGVENGQYF. CDR3 bases: TGCAGTGCTTTTTCCCTAGCGGGAGTCGAAAATGGGCAGTATTTT.

The V gene is TRBV12-3 or TRBV12-4, the J gene TRBJ1-3, with TRBD1 matching 7 bases. The CDR3 extends over 16 amino acids. V gave up 3 bases and J gave up 0 bases; unmatched junction bases: 5. The CDR3 region has the DNA TGTGCCAGCAGTTTTAGGGGGCTCATCTCTGGAAACACCATATATTTT. It is translated as CASSFRGLISGNTIYF.

The rearrangement joins TRBV4-2 to TRBJ2-5; 9 positions match TRBD2. CDR1 LGHNA and CDR2 YNFKEQ come from the germline V gene. The CDR3 has 18 residues. Germline trimming cut 4 bases from V and 1 base from J; bases unmatched to any gene: 13. CDR3 amino acids: CASSPWTKREAIQETQYF. The DNA for the CDR3 is TGTGCCAGCAGCCCCTGGACTAAGCGGGAGGCTATCCAAGAGACCCAGTACTTC.

In its sample, this clonotype was seen many times. The rearrangement joins TRBV20-1 to TRBJ2-1; TRBD1 agrees at 7 bases. The V gene end was trimmed by 6 bases and the J gene end by 8 bases; junction bases not matched to a gene: 10. Germline-derived CDR1 and CDR2 are DFQATT and SNEGSKA (reference sequence). This CDR3 region has 13 residues. The CDR3 DNA is TGCAGTGCCGCGACAGGGTCCTTCGATGAGCAGTTCTTC. Translating it yields CSAATGSFDEQFF.

This clonotype came up many times. J is TRBJ1-1 and V is TRBV7-9, with 7 bases lining up with TRBD1. The J segment lost 5 bases and the V segment lost 6 bases, leaving 12 bases of the junction unmatched. Germline assignment: CDR1 SEHNR and CDR2 FQNEAQ (reference sequence). This CDR3 region has 15 residues. The CDR3 bases are TGTGCCAGCAGGGGGACAGTTGTAAGCAGGACTGAAGCTTTCTTT. The encoded protein is CASRGTVVSRTEAFF.

This chain connects TRBV11-2 to TRBJ2-7, with D unclear. CDR3 length equals 13 residues. In germline, CDR1 is SGHAT, CDR2 FQNNGV. V gave up 5 bases and J gave up 5 bases, with 13 bases separating them. In DNA form, the CDR3 reads TGTGCCAGCAGCCCCTTAGAGGTCAACGAGCAGTACTTC. Its translation: CASSPLEVNEQYF.